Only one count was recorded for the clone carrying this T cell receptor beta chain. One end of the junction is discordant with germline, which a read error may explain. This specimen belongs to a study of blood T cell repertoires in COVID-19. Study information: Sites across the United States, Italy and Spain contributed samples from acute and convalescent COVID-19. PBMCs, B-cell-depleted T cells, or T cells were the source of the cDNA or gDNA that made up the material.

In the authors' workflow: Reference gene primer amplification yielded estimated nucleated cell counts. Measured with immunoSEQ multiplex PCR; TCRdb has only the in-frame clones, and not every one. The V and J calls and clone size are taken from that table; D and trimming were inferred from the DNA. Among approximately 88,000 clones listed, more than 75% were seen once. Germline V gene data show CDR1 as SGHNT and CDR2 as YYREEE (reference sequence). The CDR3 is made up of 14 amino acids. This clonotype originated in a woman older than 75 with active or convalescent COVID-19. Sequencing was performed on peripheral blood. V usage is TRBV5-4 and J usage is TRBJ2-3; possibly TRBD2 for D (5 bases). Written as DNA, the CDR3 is TGTGTCAGCAGCTTGGTGGCGGGCCCAGATACGCAGTATTTT. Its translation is CVSSLVAGPDTQYF.